Included here is one TCR beta chain sequence, with context. The antigen is unknown. Both 60 Vbeta primers and 13 Jbeta primers went into the PCR. The protocol was immunoSEQ multiplex PCR, while the TCRdb copy is restricted to in-frame clones and leaves out a portion. The data hold roughly 56,000 clones, with over 75% observed a single time. Germline lookup yields CDR1 MRHNA and CDR2 SNTAGT. The J segment lost 6 bases and the V segment lost 9 bases, leaving 14 bases of the junction unmatched. The CDR3 covers 15 residues. The data stem from a study of cytomegalovirus exposure and HLA in healthy donors. Study-level background: Around 180 million T cells yielded some 120 million unique TCR beta sequences in earlier analysis.

Study results and limitations: Several of the most significant clusters were apparently associated with common viral pathogens in a later analysis. What a later analysis reportedly showed was that an Asian-associated ancestry cluster had fewer N-insertions than the 666-donor mean. Later work associated 16,951 TCR beta sequences with HLA alleles at 0.05 false discovery rate.

The TCR comes from a man in his late teens or twenties in good health and CMV-seronegative. The chain recombines TRBV6-4 with TRBJ1-5; TRBD1 matches 7 bases. What was sequenced was PBMCs. CDR3 bases: TGTGCCAGAGTTCCCGGGACAGAGGAGAGTCAGCCCCAGCATTTT. It encodes CARVPGTEESQPQHF.